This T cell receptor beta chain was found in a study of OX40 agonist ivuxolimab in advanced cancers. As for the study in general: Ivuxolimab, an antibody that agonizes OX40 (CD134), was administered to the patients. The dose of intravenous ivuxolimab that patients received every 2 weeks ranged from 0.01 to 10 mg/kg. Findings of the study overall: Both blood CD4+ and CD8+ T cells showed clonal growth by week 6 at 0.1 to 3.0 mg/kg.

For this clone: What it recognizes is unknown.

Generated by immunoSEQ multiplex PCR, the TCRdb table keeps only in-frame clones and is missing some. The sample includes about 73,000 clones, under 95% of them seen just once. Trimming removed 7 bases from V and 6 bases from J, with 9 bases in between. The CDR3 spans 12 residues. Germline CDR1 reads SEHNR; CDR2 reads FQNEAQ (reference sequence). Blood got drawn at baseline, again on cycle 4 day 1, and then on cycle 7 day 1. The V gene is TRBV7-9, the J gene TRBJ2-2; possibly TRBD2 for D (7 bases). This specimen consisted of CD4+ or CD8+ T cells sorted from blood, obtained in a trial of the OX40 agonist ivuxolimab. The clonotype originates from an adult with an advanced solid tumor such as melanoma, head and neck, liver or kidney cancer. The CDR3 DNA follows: TGTGCCAGCATCGGGGGGCCCGGGGAGCTGTTTTTT. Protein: CASIGGPGELFF. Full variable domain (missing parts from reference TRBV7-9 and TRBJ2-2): DTGVSQNPRHKITKRGQNVTFRCDPISEHNRLYWYRQTLGQGPEFLTYFQNEAQLEKSRLLSDRFSAERPKGSFSTLEIQRTEQGDSAMYLCASIGGPGELFFGEGSRLTVL.